Listed below are T cell receptor beta chains from one sample, sequenced in a study of radiation and T cells in renal cell carcinoma. Here immunoSEQ multiplex PCR was the method, and the copy in TCRdb shows in-frame clones only, minus some. There are 45,000 or so clones in the sample; roughly 84% occur only once, and 30% to 35% lies in the top ten. This specimen was blood, taken from a patient whose treatment included radiotherapy and nephrectomy. The receptors were gathered from a woman in her 70s with renal cell carcinoma. Both conserved end residues are part of each CDR3. Fields, in order: clone size, J gene, D gene, V gene, CDR3 protein, CDR3 DNA. A D gene is named only where the DNA matches it firmly. Not all rows give a size; the values are once, few, many and, for expanded clones, a class.

clone size: -
J gene: TRBJ2-7
D gene: -
V gene: TRBV4-1
CDR3 protein: CASSQDDSKFYEQYF
CDR3 DNA: TGCGCCAGCAGCCAGGATGACAGCAAATTCTACGAGCAGTACTTC

clone size: -
J gene: TRBJ2-1
D gene: -
V gene: TRBV5-1
CDR3 protein: CASSFDRPSYNEQFF
CDR3 DNA: TGCGCCAGCAGCTTCGACAGGCCCTCCTACAATGAGCAGTTCTTC

clone size: -
J gene: TRBJ2-1
D gene: TRBD2
V gene: TRBV7-2
CDR3 protein: CASRLVRTSGSSYNEQFF
CDR3 DNA: TGTGCCAGCAGACTAGTACGGACTAGCGGGAGTTCCTACAATGAGCAGTTCTTC

clone size: -
J gene: TRBJ2-2
D gene: TRBD1
V gene: TRBV7-2
CDR3 protein: CASSRDRADTGELFF
CDR3 DNA: TGTGCCAGCAGCCGAGACAGGGCCGACACCGGGGAGCTGTTTTTT

clone size: -
J gene: TRBJ1-2
D gene: TRBD1
V gene: TRBV7-9
CDR3 protein: CASSSGQGVNYGYTF
CDR3 DNA: TGTGCCAGCAGCTCGGGACAGGGGGTGAACTATGGCTACACCTTC

clone size: -
J gene: TRBJ2-7
D gene: TRBD1
V gene: TRBV11-3
CDR3 protein: CASSRGTGFPYEQYF
CDR3 DNA: TGTGCCAGCAGCCGAGGGACAGGTTTTCCCTACGAGCAGTACTTC

clone size: -
J gene: TRBJ2-1
D gene: -
V gene: TRBV7-6
CDR3 protein: CASSWNSGAYNEQFF
CDR3 DNA: TGTGCCAGCAGCTGGAATAGCGGAGCCTACAATGAGCAGTTCTTC

clone size: -
J gene: TRBJ1-5
D gene: TRBD1
V gene: TRBV6-1
CDR3 protein: CASRPGTGTAPQHF
CDR3 DNA: TGTGCCAGCCGTCCCGGGACAGGGACTGCGCCCCAGCATTTT

clone size: -
J gene: TRBJ1-2
D gene: TRBD1
V gene: TRBV19
CDR3 protein: CASSVTGEWGGYTF
CDR3 DNA: TGTGCCAGTAGTGTCACAGGGGAATGGGGTGGCTACACCTTC

clone size: -
J gene: TRBJ2-3
D gene: -
V gene: TRBV4-1
CDR3 protein: CASSQAAGAVDTQYF
CDR3 DNA: TGCGCCAGCAGCCAAGCGGCGGGGGCCGTAGATACGCAGTATTTT

clone size: -
J gene: TRBJ2-3
D gene: TRBD1
V gene: TRBV7-9
CDR3 protein: CASSPRDRTDTQYF
CDR3 DNA: TGTGCCAGCAGCCCACGGGACAGAACAGATACGCAGTATTTT

clone size: -
J gene: TRBJ2-7
D gene: -
V gene: TRBV11-2
CDR3 protein: CASSLDRWFTYEQYF
CDR3 DNA: TGTGCCAGCAGCTTAGATCGTTGGTTTACCTACGAGCAGTACTTC

clone size: -
J gene: TRBJ2-1
D gene: -
V gene: TRBV11-2
CDR3 protein: CASSLGGTSSNEQFF
CDR3 DNA: TGTGCCAGCAGCTTAGGAGGTACTAGCTCCAATGAGCAGTTCTTC

clone size: -
J gene: TRBJ1-1
D gene: -
V gene: TRBV6-5
CDR3 protein: CASSNRRALNTEAFF
CDR3 DNA: TGTGCCAGCAGTAACCGCCGGGCCTTGAACACTGAAGCTTTCTTT

clone size: -
J gene: TRBJ1-2
D gene: -
V gene: TRBV15
CDR3 protein: CATSSWTSYGYTF
CDR3 DNA: TGTGCCACCAGCAGTTGGACATCCTATGGCTACACCTTC

clone size: -
J gene: TRBJ1-2
D gene: -
V gene: TRBV21-1
CDR3 protein: CASLFQGQVRGVSNYGYTF
CDR3 DNA: TGTGCCAGCCTCTTCCAAGGTCAGGTCAGGGGGGTTTCTAACTATGGCTACACCTTC

clone size: -
J gene: TRBJ1-1
D gene: -
V gene: TRBV4-1
CDR3 protein: CASSQDSYMNTEAFF
CDR3 DNA: TGCGCCAGCAGCCAAGACAGCTATATGAACACTGAAGCTTTCTTT

clone size: -
J gene: TRBJ1-4
D gene: -
V gene: TRBV19
CDR3 protein: CASSIVGGPGKLFF
CDR3 DNA: TGTGCCAGTAGTATAGTCGGGGGGCCCGGAAAACTGTTTTTT

clone size: -
J gene: TRBJ2-6
D gene: -
V gene: TRBV7-2
CDR3 protein: CASSLGARVGANVLTF
CDR3 DNA: TGTGCCAGCAGCTTAGGGGCCAGGGTCGGGGCCAACGTCCTGACTTTC

clone size: -
J gene: TRBJ2-3
D gene: TRBD1
V gene: TRBV2
CDR3 protein: CASTWTGSTDTQYF
CDR3 DNA: TGTGCCAGCACTTGGACAGGGAGCACAGATACGCAGTATTTT

clone size: -
J gene: TRBJ2-3
D gene: -
V gene: TRBV30
CDR3 protein: CAWIPAPTGDTQYF
CDR3 DNA: TGTGCCTGGATCCCGGCACCGACCGGAGATACGCAGTATTTT

clone size: -
J gene: TRBJ2-7
D gene: -
V gene: TRBV7-9
CDR3 protein: CASSDYYEQYF
CDR3 DNA: TGTGCCAGCAGCGACTATTACGAGCAGTACTTC

clone size: -
J gene: TRBJ1-1
D gene: -
V gene: TRBV19
CDR3 protein: CASSIDRSGWTEAFF
CDR3 DNA: TGTGCCAGTAGTATAGATCGAAGTGGTTGGACTGAAGCTTTCTTT

clone size: -
J gene: TRBJ2-7
D gene: -
V gene: TRBV29-1
CDR3 protein: CSVVLGRGQYEQYF
CDR3 DNA: TGCAGCGTTGTGTTGGGCAGGGGTCAGTACGAGCAGTACTTC

clone size: -
J gene: TRBJ2-6
D gene: -
V gene: TRBV10-3
CDR3 protein: CAIRDSTGANVLTF
CDR3 DNA: TGTGCCATCAGGGACAGTACTGGGGCCAACGTCCTGACTTTC

clone size: -
J gene: TRBJ1-4
D gene: -
V gene: TRBV20-1
CDR3 protein: CSARDNEKLFF
CDR3 DNA: TGCAGTGCTAGAGATAATGAAAAACTGTTTTTT

clone size: -
J gene: TRBJ2-7
D gene: TRBD1
V gene: TRBV5-1
CDR3 protein: CASSPDRGSSEQYF
CDR3 DNA: TGCGCCAGCAGTCCTGACAGGGGGAGTAGCGAGCAGTACTTC

clone size: -
J gene: TRBJ2-7
D gene: -
V gene: TRBV2
CDR3 protein: CASSPIYEQYF
CDR3 DNA: TGTGCCAGCAGCCCAATCTACGAGCAGTACTTC

clone size: -
J gene: TRBJ2-5
D gene: TRBD2
V gene: TRBV7-8
CDR3 protein: CASSLLAGRTQYF
CDR3 DNA: TGTGCCAGCAGCTTACTAGCGGGACGGACCCAGTACTTC

clone size: -
J gene: TRBJ1-5
D gene: -
V gene: TRBV13
CDR3 protein: CASSFSLTGSNQPQHF
CDR3 DNA: TGTGCCAGCAGTTTCTCTCTCACGGGTAGCAATCAGCCCCAGCATTTT

clone size: -
J gene: TRBJ1-1
D gene: TRBD1
V gene: TRBV6-5
CDR3 protein: CASSYAGGDTEAFF
CDR3 DNA: TGTGCCAGCAGTTATGCAGGGGGAGACACTGAAGCTTTCTTT

clone size: -
J gene: TRBJ1-1
D gene: -
V gene: TRBV7-3
CDR3 protein: CASSLTSGVGTEAFF
CDR3 DNA: TGTGCCAGCAGCTTAACGTCAGGGGTGGGCACTGAAGCTTTCTTT

clone size: -
J gene: TRBJ2-2
D gene: TRBD2
V gene: TRBV19
CDR3 protein: CASERSGSLYTGELFF
CDR3 DNA: TGTGCCAGTGAGCGTAGCGGGTCTTTGTACACCGGGGAGCTGTTTTTT

clone size: -
J gene: TRBJ1-1
D gene: TRBD1
V gene: TRBV6-5
CDR3 protein: CASSSSTGVRNTEAFF
CDR3 DNA: TGTGCCAGCAGTTCCTCGACAGGGGTGAGGAACACTGAAGCTTTCTTT

clone size: -
J gene: TRBJ2-1
D gene: -
V gene: TRBV5-5
CDR3 protein: CASSFDLYNEQFF
CDR3 DNA: TGTGCCAGCAGCTTTGACTTATACAATGAGCAGTTCTTC

clone size: -
J gene: TRBJ1-6
D gene: -
V gene: TRBV14
CDR3 protein: CASSQADNPYNSPLHF
CDR3 DNA: TGTGCCAGCAGCCAAGCTGATAACCCCTATAATTCACCCCTCCACTTT

clone size: -
J gene: TRBJ2-7
D gene: -
V gene: TRBV9
CDR3 protein: CASSVDQKPYEQYF
CDR3 DNA: TGTGCCAGCAGTGTTGACCAGAAGCCCTACGAGCAGTACTTC

clone size: -
J gene: TRBJ2-1
D gene: -
V gene: TRBV27
CDR3 protein: CASSRYSYNEQFF
CDR3 DNA: TGTGCCAGCAGCCGCTACAGCTACAATGAGCAGTTCTTC

clone size: -
J gene: TRBJ2-7
D gene: -
V gene: TRBV7-6
CDR3 protein: CASSSSWGAYEQYF
CDR3 DNA: TGTGCCAGCAGCTCCAGTTGGGGCGCCTACGAGCAGTACTTC

clone size: -
J gene: TRBJ2-3
D gene: -
V gene: TRBV25-1
CDR3 protein: CASSITGTDTQYF
CDR3 DNA: TGTGCCAGCAGCATCACAGGGACAGATACGCAGTATTTT

clone size: -
J gene: TRBJ1-2
D gene: -
V gene: TRBV7-8
CDR3 protein: CASTVGPNYGYTF
CDR3 DNA: TGTGCCAGCACCGTGGGACCTAACTATGGCTACACCTTC

clone size: -
J gene: TRBJ1-1
D gene: -
V gene: TRBV7-2
CDR3 protein: CASSLGTAGNTEAFF
CDR3 DNA: TGTGCCAGCAGCTTAGGGACAGCAGGGAACACTGAAGCTTTCTTT

clone size: -
J gene: TRBJ2-1
D gene: TRBD1
V gene: TRBV10-3
CDR3 protein: CAISTTGANEQFF
CDR3 DNA: TGTGCCATCAGCACTACAGGGGCCAATGAGCAGTTCTTC

clone size: -
J gene: TRBJ2-3
D gene: -
V gene: TRBV13
CDR3 protein: CASSSLDTDTQYF
CDR3 DNA: TGTGCCAGCAGCTCGCTAGACACAGATACGCAGTATTTT

clone size: -
J gene: TRBJ1-4
D gene: -
V gene: TRBV5-1
CDR3 protein: CASSARTATNEKLFF
CDR3 DNA: TGCGCCAGCAGCGCTCGGACTGCAACTAATGAAAAACTGTTTTTT

clone size: few
J gene: TRBJ1-5
D gene: -
V gene: TRBV7-6
CDR3 protein: CASSSLPGPLGQPQHF
CDR3 DNA: TGTGCCAGCAGCTCCTTACCGGGACCGTTGGGCCAGCCCCAGCATTTT

clone size: -
J gene: TRBJ1-1
D gene: -
V gene: TRBV6-6
CDR3 protein: CASSYGTQAEAFF
CDR3 DNA: TGTGCCAGCAGTTACGGGACCCAAGCTGAAGCTTTCTTT

clone size: -
J gene: TRBJ2-5
D gene: -
V gene: TRBV7-9
CDR3 protein: CASSLVGETQYF
CDR3 DNA: TGTGCCAGCAGCTTAGTTGGAGAGACCCAGTACTTC

clone size: -
J gene: TRBJ1-1
D gene: TRBD1
V gene: TRBV11-3
CDR3 protein: CASSFNRGTEAFF
CDR3 DNA: TGTGCCAGCAGCTTTAACAGGGGCACTGAAGCTTTCTTT

clone size: -
J gene: TRBJ2-1
D gene: -
V gene: TRBV11-2
CDR3 protein: CASSLVIGTNEQFF
CDR3 DNA: TGTGCCAGCAGCTTAGTGATCGGGACCAATGAGCAGTTCTTC

clone size: -
J gene: TRBJ2-2
D gene: -
V gene: TRBV27
CDR3 protein: CASSLRGFTGELFF
CDR3 DNA: TGTGCCAGCAGTTTAAGGGGGTTCACCGGGGAGCTGTTTTTT

clone size: few
J gene: TRBJ2-1
D gene: TRBD2
V gene: TRBV19
CDR3 protein: CASSPGLQGEQFF
CDR3 DNA: TGTGCCAGTAGTCCGGGACTACAAGGTGAGCAGTTCTTC

clone size: -
J gene: TRBJ1-2
D gene: TRBD1
V gene: TRBV10-2
CDR3 protein: CASKPGQASNYGYTF
CDR3 DNA: TGCGCCAGCAAACCGGGACAGGCTTCGAACTATGGCTACACCTTC

clone size: -
J gene: TRBJ2-5
D gene: -
V gene: TRBV4-2
CDR3 protein: CASSQPLLREETQYF
CDR3 DNA: TGTGCCAGCAGCCAACCCCTCCTGCGAGAAGAGACCCAGTACTTC

clone size: -
J gene: TRBJ1-1
D gene: -
V gene: TRBV5-1
CDR3 protein: CASSWATENTEAFF
CDR3 DNA: TGCGCCAGCAGCTGGGCGACAGAAAACACTGAAGCTTTCTTT

clone size: -
J gene: TRBJ2-1
D gene: -
V gene: TRBV6-5
CDR3 protein: CASIKGGSNEQFF
CDR3 DNA: TGTGCCAGCATCAAGGGGGGGTCGAATGAGCAGTTCTTC

clone size: -
J gene: TRBJ2-1
D gene: TRBD2
V gene: TRBV15
CDR3 protein: CATSRGDVLAGVLQFF
CDR3 DNA: TGTGCCACCAGCAGAGGTGACGTACTAGCGGGAGTATTACAGTTCTTC

clone size: few
J gene: TRBJ2-3
D gene: TRBD2
V gene: TRBV9
CDR3 protein: CASSEGGGRDTQYF
CDR3 DNA: TGTGCCAGCAGCGAAGGGGGCGGGAGGGACACGCAGTATTTT

clone size: -
J gene: TRBJ2-2
D gene: TRBD2
V gene: TRBV7-3
CDR3 protein: CASSSPGLAGGRHRSGELFF
CDR3 DNA: TGTGCCAGCAGTTCGCCGGGACTAGCGGGCGGACGACACCGTTCCGGGGAGCTGTTTTTT

clone size: -
J gene: TRBJ2-3
D gene: -
V gene: TRBV15
CDR3 protein: CATSREAGQKADTQYF
CDR3 DNA: TGTGCCACCAGCAGAGAGGCGGGGCAAAAAGCAGATACGCAGTATTTT